This section outlines one T cell receptor beta chain sequence together with its context. Antigen unknown. Germline V lookup: CDR1 DFQATT, CDR2 SNEGSKA (reference sequence). The CDR3 has 13 residues. V shed 8 bases and J shed 5 bases, with 15 bases lying between them. The data are from a study of CD8 T cells in ankylosing spondylitis. TCRdb independently ran MiXCR on the 5' RACE reads; one entry per CDR3 protein. The data show approximately 250,000 distinct CDR3 sequences, about 24% seen once. Study-level results: It appeared that ankylosing spondylitis blood was characterized by a TCR beta motif of fewer than 10 highly homologous variants. It was reported that disease-linked clones were significantly enriched in matched ankylosing spondylitis synovial fluid. Disease-associated clones were CD8+ and fairly uncommon in peripheral blood.

The chain employs TRBV20-1 and TRBJ2-2, with no clear D. The sample consisted of blood, either unsorted or a sorted T cell fraction (not recorded which). This sequence originates from a male donor with ankylosing spondylitis or in good health (not recorded which). The CDR3 DNA is TGCAGTCCACGGTCACGGGCTACCGGGGAGCTGTTTTTT. It yields the protein CSPRSRATGELFF.